This T cell receptor (beta chain) was profiled in a study of cytomegalovirus exposure and HLA in healthy donors (dated 2017 in TCRdb). A note on the overall study: An earlier analysis of approximately 550 of the donors reported 250 to 300 Gb of sequence data and 100 million to 140 million unique TCR beta sequences from about 180 million T cells. An early release that covered about 640 HLA-typed donors contained approximately 300 gigabases of sequencing data and approximately 85 million unique TCR sequences. Of the approximately 400 genotyped donors, 65% to 90% fell in the genetic ancestry cluster associated with self-reported Caucasian donors. The study was designed to test whether signatures of past pathogen exposure could be identified by cataloging public T cell receptors. The T cell repertoires of about 700 subjects were profiled by immunosequencing and related to cytomegalovirus serostatus. In addition to the first cohort of 650 to 800 subjects, a separate validation cohort of some 120 different subjects was used. To predict cytomegalovirus infection status, the study combined high-throughput TCR immunosequencing, statistical association of individual TCRs with disease status, and machine learning. A later analysis re-examined previously published TCR beta repertoires from more than 650 donors and added high-resolution HLA genotyping to investigate patterns of TCR occurrence. Rather than drawing on any new phenotypic data, the later analysis identified candidate immune exposures from TCR beta sequences and the way those sequences occurred across donors. An earlier analysis of 587 of the donors used high-throughput TCR beta sequencing to judge whether each TCR beta V gene segment behaved as functional or pseudogenic. Alongside the repertoire data, information on donor age, sex, ethnicity and CMV serostatus was compiled. A later genetic analysis took genome-wide SNP genotypes for about 60% of the roughly 670 donors and used that subset as a discovery cohort. Every discovery cohort repertoire had been produced on one sequencing platform. HLA typing covered class I and class II loci at four-digit resolution. The number of donors typed differed by locus, with about 629-630 for A, B, C, DRB1 and DQB1, over 500 for DQA1, 600 to 610 for DPA1, and 450 to 480 for DPB1. A few DR-DQ haplotypes were treated as single units for association and clustering because of strong linkage in the cohort. Across around 400 genotyped donors of the cohort, an average of about 200,000 unique TCR beta nucleotide sequences per donor were sequenced, and roughly 17% of those sequences were non-productive. Beyond this particular receptor, the publication reports: In a later genetic analysis, a missense DCLRE1C variant was associated with V-gene and J-gene trimming of TCR beta chains, and the association was replicated in an independent cohort. In a later analysis, most CMV-associated TCR beta chains were found to appear HLA-restricted, with HLA associations seemingly driven largely by CMV exposure. A later analysis associated around 16,000 TCR beta sequences with specific HLA alleles at a false discovery rate of 0.05. Because counts were too low, some 16 rarely observed V segments, including chromosome 9 orphons, were excluded from the earlier analysis of fewer than 650 of the donors. The classifier was reported to diagnose cytomegalovirus status with high specificity and sensitivity in both the original and validation cohorts. In a later analysis, the rate of TCR association differed among HLA loci, with DRB1 alleles having the most associated TCRs and HLA-C alleles having the fewest. The cohort was sequenced for TCR beta chains only, and without alpha or paired-chain data the features that could be detected were limited. Three of the identified cytomegalovirus-associated TCR beta chains were confirmed in vitro to be specific for cytomegalovirus antigens. Linkage disequilibrium might explain the correlated functional status among segregating V segments, but an unknown experimental factor could not be ruled out. According to the authors, the approach could potentially be generalized to other disease states and immunological phenotypes. An earlier analysis of approximately 600 of the donors showed that most TCR beta V segments appeared in productive rearrangements either about 87% or about 30% of the time, which broadly matched IMGT annotations. Presence/absence analyses assumed roughly uniform sequencing depth across donors, an assumption that may not hold. Strong co-occurrence of HLA alleles, especially DR and DQ, made assigning TCR associations to individual alleles difficult. For the cohort, immune exposure information was limited to CMV serostatus. HLA typing was unavailable for some donors at each locus, so association tests used only the typed subset. Across donors, most TCR sequences were observed very rarely, whereas some public TCRs were present in many individuals. A later analysis found that HLA-associated TCR beta chains were more clonally expanded and had lower generation probabilities than equally common non-associated chains. According to a later genetic analysis, donors in an Asian-associated ancestry cluster had fewer N-insertions in productive TCRs than the approximately 670-donor mean. The sequencing pipeline was judged likely to have produced a cluster of highly shared sequence variants as a technical artifact. Some IMGT-functional V segments, including TRBV6-2 and TRBV6-3, could not be told apart with the 87-base-pair reads, so those segments were excluded. A total of some 180 TCR beta chains were listed by the study as associated with cytomegalovirus. A further reported finding was that TCR beta sequences accurately predicted the HLA-A and HLA-B alleles for most subjects in the first cohort. A later analysis reported that several top co-occurrence clusters appeared linked to parvovirus B19, influenza, CMV and Epstein-Barr virus.

As for this clone: Its antigen is still unknown. No base quality information exists; no much larger clone differs at one position.

The germline V gene gives CDR1 as MNHEY and CDR2 as SVGAGI. Including cysteine and phenylalanine, the CDR3 has 14 amino acids. CDR3 DNA only is kept here, 42 bases in frame from base 1. The protocol used for the library was the immunoSEQ multiplex PCR assay. A mixture of 60 forward primers for TCR Vbeta segments and 13 reverse primers for TCR Jbeta segments was used in the multiplex PCR. The CDR3 region of rearranged TCR beta genes was amplified from genomic DNA with a multiplex PCR assay. Amplified TCR beta libraries were sequenced as 87-base-pair reads on the Illumina HiSeq System. Per the original workflow: In a later analysis, roughly 80 million unique TCR beta chains were counted across the roughly 670 repertoires, and about 9.9 million of these chains were shared by at least two donors. A nearest-neighbor algorithm error-corrected the raw reads and collapsed the reads into unique sequences, merging closely related sequences to remove PCR and sequencing errors. V, D and J gene segments were assigned by aligning CDR3 sequences to IMGT reference sequences. For a sequence to be retained, a match of at least six nucleotides was required to both a V gene segment and a J gene segment. Rearrangements were called productive when the CDR3 lacked stop codons and stayed in frame with V and J; all others were non-productive. CDR3 was defined by IMGT convention, running from the second conserved V-encoded cysteine to the conserved J-encoded phenylalanine. The earlier analysis of some 550 of the donors excluded any sequence lacking an unambiguous match to a single V gene segment. In an earlier analysis of several hundred of the donors, V segments were called functional above 56.7% productive rearrangements and were called segregating when the between-donor standard deviation exceeded 5%. A statistical classification framework was built for diagnosing cytomegalovirus status from the catalog of TCR beta chain sequences. A later analysis assigned V and J genes by comparing TCR nucleotide sequences with IMGT/GENE-DB human TR gene sequences. Using the TCRdist pipeline, a later analysis assigned CDR3 sequences along with most-parsimonious VDJ recombination scenarios. In a later analysis, each TCR beta chain was defined by its CDR3 amino acid sequence together with its V-gene family, and reads lacking a unique V-gene family were excluded. To address suspected cross-contamination and a sequencing artifact, a later analysis removed around 600 highly shared, low-generation-probability nucleotide sequences. In a later analysis, a clonal expansion index for each public chain was calculated from normalized within-repertoire ranks of inferred template counts. In a later analysis, generation probabilities were computed using a VDJ recombination model fitted to out-of-frame rearrangements, and the results were checked against IGoR. A later analysis scored TCR-TCR, TCR-HLA and TCR-CMV co-occurrence with hypergeometric tests, applying a repertoire-size bias correction to TCR pairs. False discovery rates were estimated in a later analysis by permuting HLA or CMV assignments 20 times. In a later analysis, co-occurring TCRs were grouped with DBSCAN, and TCRdist sequence similarity was added when clustering was performed within HLA-allele-positive subsets. Repertoires with fewer than 30,000 or more than 120,000 public chains were left out of co-occurrence clustering, as were four to six repertoires with anomalous nucleotide sharing. TCRdb's version of the immuneACCESS table is confined to in-frame rearrangements and falls short of the full clone set. An unresolved V gene accounts for under half of the shortfall where checked; the remainder is of unknown origin. From that table come the V and J calls and clone size; the DNA was used to work out D and trimming. Here the sample has around 97,000 clones; 60% to 80% occur a single time. The ten largest clones capture approximately 3.7% of the sample.

The cohort comprised fewer than 700 healthy bone marrow donors. All cohort members were sampled while nominally healthy, although unrecorded immune exposures were likely present. The donor was CMV seropositive and was included in the group of 289 seropositive cohort members. A peripheral blood sample was provided by each donor, and peripheral blood mononuclear cells were used for TCR beta sequencing. Genomic DNA was extracted from the blood cell samples with the Qiagen DNeasy Blood Extraction Kit. Sample: PBMCs. The chain employs TRBV6-5 and TRBJ2-5; a weak D assignment points to TRBD2 (6 bases agree). The end of the DNA is better explained by TRBJ2-7, so the J call may be wrong. This receptor was identified in a man aged 45 to 65 in good health and CMV-seropositive. The DNA sequence is given as TGTGCCAGCAGCTCCGGGACTGACTCCTACGAGCAGTACTTC. This is translated as CASSSGTDSYEQYF.